This note documents a single T cell receptor (beta chain) sequence. Assay: immunoSEQ multiplex PCR; the TCRdb copy retains only in-frame clones and omits some. The sample comprises around 130,000 clones, approximately 89% of which are singletons, and around 3.3% rests with the top ten. The CDR3 spans 14 residues. Trimming left V 2 bases short and J 4 bases short, with 8 bases between. Germline V CDR1 and CDR2: MNHEY, SMNVEV (reference sequence). The sample is drawn from a study of cytomegalovirus exposure and HLA in healthy donors. Input material: PBMCs. The rearrangement joins TRBV27 to TRBJ1-4; D may be TRBD1 (5 bases). This clonotype was obtained from a man younger than 45 in good health and CMV-seronegative. The CDR3 region is CASSLTGFNEKLFF. In nucleotides, the CDR3 is TGTGCCAGCAGTTTAACAGGATTTAATGAAAAACTGTTTTTT.